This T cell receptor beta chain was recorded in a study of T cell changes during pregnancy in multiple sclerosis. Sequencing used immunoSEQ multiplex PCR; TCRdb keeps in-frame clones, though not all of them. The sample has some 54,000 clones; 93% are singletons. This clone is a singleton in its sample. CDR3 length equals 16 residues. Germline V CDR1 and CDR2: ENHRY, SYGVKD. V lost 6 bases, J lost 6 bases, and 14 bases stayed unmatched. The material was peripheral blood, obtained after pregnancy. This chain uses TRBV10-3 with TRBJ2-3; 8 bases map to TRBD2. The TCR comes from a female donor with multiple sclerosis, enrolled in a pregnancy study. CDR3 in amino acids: CAIRTLGSGRSDTQYF. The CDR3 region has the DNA TGTGCCATCAGGACCTTGGGGAGCGGGAGATCGGATACGCAGTATTTT.